The 26 T cell receptor beta chains below all came from one sample that was sequenced in a study of glioma-infiltrating T cells. The iRepertoire nested amplicon-rescue multiplex PCR amplified TCR alpha and beta CDR3s from RNA. TCRdb called the multiplex PCR reads again in MiXCR, with one record for every CDR3 protein. Counted here are fewer than 500,000 distinct CDR3 sequences, roughly two fifths occurring once; the ten biggest clones make up about 12%. Sequencing was performed on glioma tissue, nonneoplastic brain tissue, or PBMCs (not recorded which). The receptor set was obtained from a human donor with low-grade glioma or glioblastoma, undergoing nonglioma brain surgery, or in good health (not recorded which).

This clonotype was seen only a few times. CDR3 nucleotide sequence: TGTGCCAGCAGCCAAGAATTTTCGGCGCAGTATTTT. Its protein is CASSQEFSAQYF. The rearrangement uses TRBV3-1 and TRBJ2-3, with D uncertain. V lost 0 bases to trimming and J lost 10 bases, with 8 bases between them. CDR1 and CDR2 from the germline V gene are LGHDT and YNNKEL (reference sequence). CDR3 length equals 12 residues.

About this clonotype: A read error may be the cause here, since a much bigger clone is one base away. CDR3 amino acids: CASSWTGGVDQPQHF. CDR3 nucleotide sequence: TGTGCCAGCAGCTGGACAGGGGGCGTAGATCAGCCCCAGCATTTT. The rearrangement uses TRBV6-1 and TRBJ1-5; 11 bases line up with TRBD1. The CDR3 loop spans 15 amino acids. V was pared by 6 bases and J by 5 bases, with 6 bases of the junction left unmatched. Germline CDR1 reads MNHNS; CDR2 reads SASEGT.

As concerns this clonotype: A much larger clone differs by one base, so this may be a read error. The chain employs TRBV20-1 and TRBJ2-5; D gene unclear. There are 10 residues in the CDR3. V was cut by 4 bases and J by 3 bases, with 3 bases left in between. Germline V gene sequence: CDR1 DFQATT, CDR2 SNEGSKA (reference sequence). The CDR3 DNA reads TGCAGTGCTAAGAAAGAGACCCAGTACTTC. Translation gives CSAKKETQYF.

With regard to this clonotype: Germline is not matched at one junction end, which may reflect a read error. The V call is TRBV7-9, the J call TRBJ2-1; 7 nucleotides agree with TRBD2. Germline V gene sequence: CDR1 SEHNR, CDR2 FQNEAQ (reference sequence). There are 18 residues in the CDR3. CDR3 coding DNA: TGTGCCAGCAGCTTACTAAGTAGCGGGCCGCTCTCCTACAATGAGCAGCTCTTC. Its protein product is CASSLLSSGPLSYNEQLF.

As regards this clonotype: This clone may be a read error of a much larger clone one base away. J is TRBJ1-6 and V is TRBV10-3, with 8 bases fitting TRBD1. This CDR3 has 14 amino acids. The germline V gene encodes CDR1 ENHRY and CDR2 SYGVKD. The CDR3 bases are TGTGCCAGCAGGGCAGGGGGCGCGGGTTCACACCTCCACTTT. It translates to CASRAGGAGSHLHF.

In this sample, this clonotype turned up once. One end of the junction does not line up with germline, which may come from a read error. The V gene is TRBV7-2, the J gene TRBJ2-5, with a tentative D call TRBD2 (7 bases). The CDR3 is 15 residues long. CDR1 and CDR2 (germline): SGHTA, FQGNSA. The CDR3 loop reads CASSLEGGGRETRYF. For the CDR3, the DNA is TGTGCCAGCAGCCTCGAGGGAGGGGGTCGAGAGACCCGGTACTTC.

The V call is TRBV6-1, the J call TRBJ2-3; D may be TRBD2 (6 bases). V lost 6 bases and J 0 bases, leaving 16 bases between the germline ends. The CDR3 runs to 16 residues. The V gene's germline CDR1 is MNHNS and CDR2 SASEGT. The CDR3 bases are TGTGCCAGCAGACCCCGTCGGGGGTCTAGCACAGATACGCAGTATTTT. Translated: CASRPRRGSSTDTQYF.

As regards this clonotype: A clone one base away is much larger, so this may be a read error. The rearrangement uses TRBV27 and TRBJ2-5, with a weak D call TRBD1 (6 bases). The germline gives CDR1 MNHEY, CDR2 SMNVEV (reference sequence). This CDR3 spans 15 amino acids. Trimming left V 9 bases short and J 0 bases short, with 17 bases between. In DNA form, the CDR3 reads TGTGCCAGAAGCCCGGGACACCAGTACCAAGAGACCCAGTACTTC. Protein sequence: CARSPGHQYQETQYF.

A remark on this clonotype: At one end the junction does not follow the germline gene, possibly because of a read error. The CDR3 bases are TGTGCCAGCTCACCCACACCTTACCAAGAGCAGTACTTT. This gives the protein CASSPTPYQEQYF. The J gene is TRBJ2-7, the V gene TRBV18, with D unresolved. This CDR3 region has 13 residues. Germline V gene sequence: CDR1 KGHSH, CDR2 LQKENI.

The chain joins TRBV28 to TRBJ2-5, with 7 bases identical to TRBD1. J lost 4 bases, V lost 2 bases, and 7 bases had no gene match. CDR3 length: 15 residues. CDR1 is MDHEN and CDR2 is SYDVKM in the germline V gene. The CDR3 here is CASSLKGAFRETQYF. The CDR3, as DNA: TGTGCCAGCAGTTTAAAGGGGGCTTTTAGAGAGACCCAGTACTTC. Drawing the rest from reference TRBV28 and TRBJ2-5, the complete variable domain is DVKVTQSSRYLVKRTGEKVFLECVQDMDHENMFWYRQDPGLGLRLIYFSYDVKMKEKGDIPEGYSVSREKKERFSLILESASTNQTSMYLCASSLKGAFRETQYFGPGTRLLVL.

About this clonotype itself: One end of the junction fails to match germline, which may point to a read error. The chain joins TRBV27 to TRBJ1-3; D gene ambiguous. The CDR3 has 14 residues. The germline gives CDR1 MNHEY, CDR2 SMNVEV (reference sequence). This chain's CDR3 is CASSKHGSGYTIYF. CDR3 DNA: TGTGCCAGCAGTAAACATGGCTCTGGATACACCATATATTTT.

This clonotype was counted at least ten times. The gene calls are TRBV27 and TRBJ2-1; possible D gene TRBD2, 5 bases. Trimming took 2 bases from V and 6 from J, leaving 14 bases between them. Germline V gene data show CDR1 as MNHEY and CDR2 as SMNVEV (reference sequence). This CDR3 comprises 15 residues. In DNA form, the CDR3 reads TGTGCCAGCAGTTTAGTGGGGAGTCGGCCCAATGAGCAGTTCTTC. It specifies CASSLVGSRPNEQFF.

V is TRBV29-1 and J is TRBJ1-1; D uncertain. The CDR3 consists of 9 residues. V lost 3 bases and J 4 bases, leaving 0 bases between the germline ends. CDR1 and CDR2 (germline): SQVTM, ANQGSEA. The CDR3 DNA follows: TGCAGCGTTGACACTGAAGCTTTCTTT. Translation: CSVDTEAFF.

This clonotype was detected only a few times. The chain couples TRBV4-1 to TRBJ2-7; 8 bases match TRBD2. Germline lookup yields CDR1 MGHRA and CDR2 YSYEKL. The V and J ends lost 1 base and 6 bases, in that order; junction bases with no gene match: 8. This CDR3 has 15 amino acids. The CDR3 DNA sequence: TGCGCCAGCAGCCAAGCCCCGCCGGGGGGGACCGAGCAGTACTTC. Protein: CASSQAPPGGTEQYF.

The V gene is TRBV7-9, the J gene TRBJ2-6; a weak D match, TRBD1 (5 bases). There are 14 residues in the CDR3. The V gene's germline CDR1 is SEHNR and CDR2 FQNEAQ (reference sequence). The V end lost 6 bases, the J end lost 0 bases, and 6 bases lay between the germline ends. The CDR3 protein is CASRGPSGANVLTF. DNA of the CDR3: TGTGCCAGCAGGGGGCCCTCTGGGGCCAACGTCCTGACTTTC.

To note about this clonotype: It may be a read error: a sequence one base away is much more abundant. This chain uses TRBV6-5 with TRBJ1-2, with D uncertain. This CDR3 has 12 amino acids. From germline, CDR1 is MNHEY and CDR2 SVGAGI. The CDR3 DNA sequence: TGTGCCGGCAGTTACTGGGGCTATGGCTACACCTTC. It encodes CAGSYWGYGYTF.

The rearrangement links TRBV2 to TRBJ1-5, with D possibly TRBD1 on 5 matching bases. CDR3 length: 14 residues. Trimming pared 4 bases from V and 2 bases from J, leaving 9 bases between. Germline CDR1 is SNHLY and CDR2 is FYNNEI. Written as DNA, the CDR3 is TGTGCCAGCAGTGGACAGAGGCGCAATCAGCCCCAGCATTTT. Translating it yields CASSGQRRNQPQHF.

The sample holds a few counts of this clonotype. The chain couples TRBV19 to TRBJ2-1, with D possibly matching TRBD2 (5 bases). The CDR3 contains 16 residues. From germline, CDR1 is LNHDA and CDR2 SQIVND (reference sequence). With 6 bases removed from V and 0 bases from J, the gap between germline ends came to 15 bases. CDR3 amino acids: CASSPGERSSYNEQFF. CDR3 in DNA: TGTGCCAGTAGCCCGGGCGAGCGGAGCTCCTACAATGAGCAGTTCTTC.

In the case of this clonotype: A much larger clonotype is one base distant, so this may be a read error. This chain links TRBV20-1 with TRBJ2-7; 10 bases fit TRBD2. Germline CDR1 and CDR2: DFQATT and SNEGSKA (reference sequence). The length of the CDR3 is 12 residues. The CDR3 region is CSARGLAGERYF. Written as DNA, the CDR3 is TGCAGTGCTAGAGGACTAGCGGGCGAGCGGTACTTC.

Details on this clonotype: One base away lies a much larger clone, so this may be a sequencing read error. This rearrangement joins TRBV10-3 to TRBJ2-5; D not resolved. The closer fit of TRBJ2-7 to the DNA end suggests the J call may be wrong. The CDR3 loop spans 13 amino acids. The germline gives CDR1 ENHRY, CDR2 SYGVKD. The CDR3: CAIDPPQSPEQYF. The CDR3 DNA is TGTGCCATCGACCCACCCCAGTCCCCCGAGCAGTACTTC.

In this sample, this clonotype turned up a few times. The rearrangement links TRBV20-1 to TRBJ1-1; no firm D call. The V gene's germline CDR1 is DFQATT and CDR2 SNEGSKA (reference sequence). The CDR3 is 15 residues long. The V end was cut by 2 bases, the J end by 0 bases, with 13 bases between. As DNA, the CDR3 is TGCAGTGCTAGACGTCCGGGAGTTATGAACACTGAAGCTTTCTTT. As protein: CSARRPGVMNTEAFF.

In its sample, this clonotype was seen a few times. The chain carries TRBV29-1 and TRBJ1-2; D may be TRBD1 (6 bases). V was shortened by 2 bases and J by 5 bases, with 12 bases between the two germline ends. The CDR3 has 13 residues. CDR1 is SQVTM, CDR2 ANQGSEA, per germline. In DNA form, the CDR3 reads TGCAGCGTTGAACGGGACACCTATTATGGCTACACCTTC. It codes for CSVERDTYYGYTF.

Concerning this clonotype: A much larger clone sits a single nucleotide away, making a read error possible. The chain has TRBV6-2 or TRBV6-3 and TRBJ1-4; no definite D call. The V end lost 11 bases, the J end lost 7 bases, and 20 bases lay between the germline ends. This CDR3 is built from 14 residues. Germline V gene sequence: CDR1 MNHEY, CDR2 SVGEGT. Here the CDR3 DNA reads TGTGCCTCCGTGGTTGGACGGGGAAGTGAAAAACTGTTTTTT. Translated, it gives CASVVGRGSEKLFF.

This clonotype was detected many times. J is TRBJ1-5 and V is TRBV28; D is unclear. V lost 6 bases to trimming and J lost 0 bases, with 21 bases between them. The V gene's germline CDR1 is MDHEN and CDR2 SYDVKM. The CDR3 extends over 18 amino acids. CDR3 region: CASRNSWSRDFSNQPQHF. In DNA, the CDR3 is TGTGCCAGCAGGAACAGTTGGTCGCGGGATTTTAGCAATCAGCCCCAGCATTTT.

The CDR3 DNA follows: TGCGCCAGCAGCCCCGCTACTAGGACCGGGGAGCTGTTTTTT. Translated, it gives CASSPATRTGELFF. This chain connects TRBV5-1 to TRBJ2-2; D perhaps matches TRBD2 (5 bases). The length of the CDR3 is 14 residues. Germline loops: CDR1 SGHRS, CDR2 YFSETQ. Trimming left V 4 bases short and J 5 bases short, with 12 bases between.

This clonotype was counted between two and nine times. The CDR3 end shows no conserved phenylalanine or tryptophan, and so a read error is likely. This chain links TRBV6-2 or TRBV6-3 with TRBJ2-7; weak D call: TRBD1 (5 bases). Trimming took 6 bases from V and 6 from J, leaving 15 bases between them. This CDR3 contains 13 residues. From germline, CDR1 is MNHEY and CDR2 SVGEGT. DNA of the CDR3: TGTGCCAGCAGAGATCAACTTCAGGGCGAGCAGTACCTC. Translated: CASRDQLQGEQYL.